These 32 T cell receptor beta chains originate from one sample sequenced in a study of T cell clones after liver transplantation. Assay: immunoSEQ multiplex PCR; the TCRdb copy retains only in-frame clones and omits some. The sample holds about 120,000 clones, approximately 90% seen once. The sequences come from CD4+ T cells from blood, collected 12 months after liver transplant. These receptors originate from a human patient who received a liver transplant. The T cells may partly be graft donor cells.

The chain links TRBV28 to TRBJ2-7; 8 bases map to TRBD1. The CDR3 contains 13 residues. V was clipped by 10 bases and J by 0 bases; unmatched bases: 5. From germline, CDR1 is MDHEN and CDR2 SYDVKM. As DNA, the CDR3 is TGTGCCACAATGACAGGGGACTCCTACGAGCAGTACTTC. Protein product: CATMTGDSYEQYF. Using reference TRBV28 and TRBJ2-7 for the parts outside the CDR3, the full variable domain is DVKVTQSSRYLVKRTGEKVFLECVQDMDHENMFWYRQDPGLGLRLIYFSYDVKMKEKGDIPEGYSVSREKKERFSLILESASTNQTSMYLCATMTGDSYEQYFGPGTRLTVT.

The rearrangement joins TRBV9 to TRBJ2-3; 12 bases map to TRBD1. This CDR3 is 17 amino acids long. The V segment lost 4 bases and the J segment 6 bases; nucleotides outside the gene matches: 12. CDR1 is SGDLS and CDR2 is YYNGEE in the germline V gene. Here the CDR3 reads CASSPRGQGALADTQYF. In DNA form, the CDR3 reads TGTGCCAGCAGCCCCCGGGGACAGGGGGCGCTTGCTGATACGCAGTATTTT.

The chain employs TRBV25-1 and TRBJ2-7, with TRBD1 matching over 8 bases. CDR1 is MGHDK, CDR2 SYGVNS, per germline. V shed 7 bases and J 1 base; nucleotides not matched to a gene: 6. There are 14 residues in the CDR3. The CDR3 nucleotides read TGTGCCAGCATGGACAGGGCCACTTCCTACGAGCAGTACTTC. This sequence encodes CASMDRATSYEQYF.

The rearrangement joins TRBV4-2 to TRBJ2-5, with 10 bases lining up with TRBD2. Germline V gives CDR1 LGHNA, CDR2 YNFKEQ. With 2 bases clipped from V and 3 bases from J, the junction kept 6 bases outside the gene matches. CDR3 size: 16 residues. The CDR3 spells CASSQLGLAEEETQYF. The CDR3 region has the DNA TGTGCCAGCAGCCAACTTGGACTAGCGGAAGAAGAGACCCAGTACTTC.

This clone appeared once. The chain links TRBV5-1 to TRBJ2-3; 9 bases line up with TRBD2. Germline values: CDR1 SGHRS, CDR2 YFSETQ. J lost 4 bases, V lost 3 bases, and 6 bases had no gene match. The CDR3 length is 15 residues. CDR3 loop: CASSSGTSWADTQYF. For the CDR3, the DNA is TGCGCCAGCAGCTCCGGGACTAGCTGGGCAGATACGCAGTATTTT.

This chain links TRBV10-3 with TRBJ2-3; a possible D gene is TRBD2 (5 bases). The length of the CDR3 is 14 residues. Germline lookup yields CDR1 ENHRY and CDR2 SYGVKD. The V end was cut by 5 bases, the J end by 2 bases, with 11 bases between. CDR3: CAISTTDFTDTQYF. The CDR3 DNA reads as TGTGCCATCAGTACAACGGACTTCACAGATACGCAGTATTTT.

DNA of the CDR3: TGCGCCAGCAGCCCACCGGGACAGGGAACCTCTGGGGCCAACGTCCTGACTTTC. This sequence encodes CASSPPGQGTSGANVLTF. The chain couples TRBV5-1 to TRBJ2-6; 9 nucleotides agree with TRBD1. The CDR3 has 18 amino acids. Trimming at V came to 4 bases and at J to 0 bases, leaving 8 bases not matched to a gene. Germline lookup yields CDR1 SGHRS and CDR2 YFSETQ.

This rearrangement joins TRBV18 to TRBJ1-1; 9 nucleotides line up with TRBD1. This CDR3 comprises 16 residues. Germline V gene lookup returns CDR1 KGHSH and CDR2 LQKENI. Trimming cost V 0 bases and J 4 bases; bases outside gene matches: 6. The CDR3 DNA reads TGTGCCAGCTCACCACCTAGGACAGGGGCCAGCACTGAAGCTTTCTTT. Protein sequence: CASSPPRTGASTEAFF.

This chain uses TRBV2 with TRBJ2-1; the D gene is possibly TRBD2 (6 bases). Germline assignment: CDR1 SNHLY and CDR2 FYNNEI. Trimming removed 4 bases at V and 2 bases at J, with 12 bases between. CDR3 size: 15 residues. In DNA, the CDR3 is TGTGCCAGCAGTGTCGGGGGAGGAACCTACAATGAGCAGTTCTTC. Its translation is CASSVGGGTYNEQFF.

The gene calls are TRBV5-6 and TRBJ1-4, with unresolved D. CDR1 and CDR2 (germline): SGHDT, YYEEEE. CDR3 size: 16 residues. V shed 0 bases and J shed 7 bases, with 16 bases lying between them. This CDR3 reads CASSLVIGPLSEKLFF. CDR3 in DNA: TGTGCCAGCAGCTTGGTAATTGGACCGCTAAGTGAAAAACTGTTTTTT.

This clone was observed once. The chain employs TRBV28 and TRBJ2-7, with unresolved D. CDR3 length equals 12 residues. V was shortened by 6 bases and J by 7 bases, with 13 bases between the two germline ends. Germline V gene lookup returns CDR1 MDHEN and CDR2 SYDVKM. CDR3 in DNA: TGTGCCAGCAGCCCGGTTACTGAGGAGCAGTACTTC. This codes for CASSPVTEEQYF.

The chain combines TRBV28 with TRBJ2-1; 7 bases fit TRBD1. This CDR3 spans 15 amino acids. The germline V gene has CDR1 MDHEN and CDR2 SYDVKM. Trimming cost V 3 bases and J 6 bases; bases outside gene matches: 8. The CDR3 nucleotides are TGTGCCAGCAGTTTCCGAGGGGGCTATTTCAATGAGCAGTTCTTC. Amino acids: CASSFRGGYFNEQFF. Looking up the rest from reference TRBV28 and TRBJ2-1 gives the full variable domain: DVKVTQSSRYLVKRTGEKVFLECVQDMDHENMFWYRQDPGLGLRLIYFSYDVKMKEKGDIPEGYSVSREKKERFSLILESASTNQTSMYLCASSFRGGYFNEQFFGPGTRLTVL.

This clone was counted many times. This chain links TRBV2 with TRBJ1-3; D is possibly TRBD1 (6 bases). This CDR3 is 16 amino acids long. Between the trimmed V and J ends, which lost 5 bases and 0 bases, there was a span of 14 bases. Germline CDR1 and CDR2: SNHLY and FYNNEI. The CDR3 DNA follows: TGTGCCAGCAGTAAAGAGGGGGGGACCTCTGGAAACACCATATATTTT. Protein sequence: CASSKEGGTSGNTIYF.

The sample holds a few counts of this clone. The rearrangement joins TRBV18 to TRBJ1-2; no clear D. This CDR3 has 15 amino acids. Germline V gene sequence: CDR1 KGHSH, CDR2 LQKENI. Trimming stripped 0 bases from V and 0 bases from J, with 8 bases between. CDR3 nucleotides: TGTGCCAGCTCACCACCAAGGTCTGCTAACTATGGCTACACCTTC. The encoded protein is CASSPPRSANYGYTF. The whole variable domain, filled in from reference TRBV18 and TRBJ1-2, reads NAGVMQNPRHLVRRRGQEARLRCSPMKGHSHVYWYRQLPEEGLKFMVYLQKENIIDESGMPKERFSAEFPKEGPSILRIQQVVRGDSAAYFCASSPPRSANYGYTFGSGTRLTVV.

This chain links TRBV5-1 with TRBJ1-1, with 9 bases matching TRBD1. Germline V lookup: CDR1 SGHRS, CDR2 YFSETQ. Trimming removed 6 bases from V and 2 bases from J; junction bases left unmatched: 8. This CDR3 region has 15 residues. The DNA for the CDR3 is TGCGCCAGCACCCAGACAGGGGGTGGTAACACTGAAGCTTTCTTT. Its protein is CASTQTGGGNTEAFF.

The chain joins TRBV11-3 to TRBJ1-2; unclear D gene. The ends were cut back, 2 bases at V and 7 bases at J, with 20 bases in the middle. CDR3 length: 16 residues. Per germline, CDR1 SGHNT and CDR2 YENEEA. This CDR3 reads CASSLRSRRAGSGYTF. The CDR3 coding sequence is TGTGCCAGCAGCTTAAGATCCCGGAGGGCGGGGTCTGGCTACACCTTC.

The chain couples TRBV7-9 to TRBJ1-2; 8 nucleotides align to TRBD1. J lost 2 bases, V lost 5 bases, and 10 bases had no gene match. CDR1 is SEHNR and CDR2 is FQNEAQ in the germline V gene (reference sequence). The CDR3 covers 16 residues. The CDR3 here is CASSLGQGSDNYGYTF. CDR3 bases: TGTGCCAGCAGCCTCGGACAGGGTAGTGACAACTATGGCTACACCTTC.

This clone appeared a single time. The gene calls are TRBV6-6 and TRBJ2-3, with 7 bases lining up with TRBD1. The CDR3 runs to 13 residues. From germline, CDR1 is MNHNY and CDR2 SVGAGI (reference sequence). CDR3 region: CAAGGDRTDTQYF. CDR3 in DNA: TGTGCTGCAGGGGGTGATCGCACAGATACGCAGTATTTT.

This clone has only a few counts. The chain combines TRBV28 with TRBJ1-1; D remains unclear. Trimming took off 8 bases at V and 3 bases at J, with 10 bases between the two ends. This CDR3 is built from 12 residues. Germline lookup yields CDR1 MDHEN and CDR2 SYDVKM. CDR3 region: CASWGLHTEAFF. CDR3 nucleotides: TGTGCCAGCTGGGGTTTACACACTGAAGCTTTCTTT.

CDR3 sequence (DNA): TGTGCCTGGAGCCGTAGGGGCAGAGGTACCAATCAGCCCCAGCATTTT. It is translated as CAWSRRGRGTNQPQHF. V is TRBV30 and J is TRBJ1-5; maybe TRBD1 (5 bases). The CDR3 covers 16 residues. V lost 3 bases to trimming and J lost 3 bases, with 18 bases between them. In germline, CDR1 is GTSNPN, CDR2 SVGIG (reference sequence).

This rearrangement joins TRBV4-3 to TRBJ2-7, with 11 bases lining up with TRBD1. This CDR3 is built from 16 residues. CDR1 and CDR2 (germline): LGHNA, YSLEER. V gave up 2 bases and J gave up 4 bases; unmatched junction bases: 7. The CDR3 nucleotides are TGCGCCAGCAGCCAACTACTGGGACAGGGGGAGTACGAGCAGTACTTC. It codes for CASSQLLGQGEYEQYF.

The chain links TRBV5-4 to TRBJ2-7; D not resolved. The CDR3 runs 14 residues. The V gene lost 3 bases and the J gene lost 5 bases, with 15 bases spanning the gap. Germline lookup yields CDR1 SGHNT and CDR2 YYREEE (reference sequence). The CDR3 protein is CASSSPSQGHEQYF. The CDR3 DNA reads TGTGCCAGCAGCTCCCCCAGCCAAGGACACGAGCAGTACTTC.

This clone came up once. The chain is built from TRBV5-5 and TRBJ2-3, with TRBD2 identical over 11 bases. Germline-derived CDR1 and CDR2 are SGHKS and YYEKEE (reference sequence). CDR3 size: 16 residues. The ends lost 0 bases at V and 3 bases at J; junction bases unmatched: 3. The CDR3 sequence is CASSLGGLAETDTQYF. CDR3 DNA: TGTGCCAGCAGCTTGGGGGGACTAGCGGAAACAGATACGCAGTATTTT.

V and J are TRBV21-1 and TRBJ2-3; the table's D call TRBD2 went unverified against the DNA. TRBV21-1 is reported as a pseudogene. CDR3 length: 19 residues. The CDR3 loop reads CASSKAYGTSGSGTDTQYF. As DNA, the CDR3 is TGTGCCAGCAGCAAAGCGTACGGGACTAGCGGGAGCGGCACAGATACGCAGTATTTT.

This chain joins TRBV13 and TRBJ2-1; 7 bases match TRBD1. This CDR3 region has 14 residues. V lost 2 bases and J lost 4; bases outside the gene matches: 2. Germline V gives CDR1 PRHDT, CDR2 FYEKMQ (reference sequence). Here the CDR3 reads CASSLPGQYNEQFF. CDR3 DNA: TGTGCCAGCAGCTTACCGGGACAGTACAATGAGCAGTTCTTC.

The gene calls are TRBV5-4 and TRBJ1-1; 7 bases are shared with TRBD1. V lost 5 bases and J lost 4; bases outside the gene matches: 5. CDR1 SGHNT and CDR2 YYREEE come from the germline V gene (reference sequence). CDR3 length equals 13 residues. The CDR3 spells CASRTGTGTEAFF. The CDR3 nucleotides read TGTGCCAGCAGGACAGGGACGGGCACTGAAGCTTTCTTT.

The V call is TRBV5-4, the J call TRBJ1-1; D is unresolved. Germline V gives CDR1 SGHNT, CDR2 YYREEE (reference sequence). This CDR3 region has 14 residues. Trimming took 4 bases from V and 1 from J, leaving 11 bases between them. The chain's CDR3 is CASSPNPGNTEAFF. The CDR3 DNA follows: TGTGCCAGCAGCCCAAATCCAGGGAACACTGAAGCTTTCTTT.

V usage is TRBV6-1 and J usage is TRBJ2-2, with D maybe TRBD2 (5 bases). Germline V lookup: CDR1 MNHNS, CDR2 SASEGT. The CDR3 runs to 13 residues. V was cut by 6 bases and J by 5 bases, with 10 bases left in between. This chain's CDR3 is CASRASLTGELFF. The CDR3 DNA reads TGTGCCAGCAGGGCTAGCCTAACCGGGGAGCTGTTTTTT.

The chain carries TRBV6-5 and TRBJ2-5; unclear D gene. The V end was cut by 2 bases, the J end by 7 bases, with 14 bases between. This CDR3 contains 14 residues. CDR1 is MNHEY and CDR2 is SVGAGI in the germline V gene. The CDR3 is CASSYQAAPGTQYF. The CDR3 DNA follows: TGTGCCAGCAGTTACCAGGCGGCCCCGGGGACCCAGTACTTC.

V gene TRBV19 combines with J gene TRBJ2-5; TRBD2 is a possible D gene (6 bases). CDR3 length equals 14 residues. Between the trimmed V and J ends, which lost 0 bases and 4 bases, there was a span of 9 bases. Germline V gene sequence: CDR1 LNHDA, CDR2 SQIVND (reference sequence). The CDR3, as DNA: TGTGCCAGTAGTATAGATGTGGGGGGAGAGACCCAGTACTTC. As protein: CASSIDVGGETQYF.

The chain recombines TRBV4-3 with TRBJ2-2; 9 bases are shared with TRBD1. Trimming at V came to 0 bases and at J to 9 bases, leaving 14 bases not matched to a gene. This CDR3 region has 18 residues. From germline, CDR1 is LGHNA and CDR2 YSLEER. In nucleotides, the CDR3 is TGCGCCAGCAGCCAAGAAGGAACAGGGGGCGCGGGGTTCCGGGAGCTGTTTTTT. Protein sequence: CASSQEGTGGAGFRELFF.

The DNA of the CDR3 is TGTGCCAGCAGTGACAGGGCTGGGGCCAACGTCCTGACTTTC. This translates into CASSDRAGANVLTF. The V gene is TRBV6-4, the J gene TRBJ2-6; D unresolved. This CDR3 spans 14 amino acids. The V and J ends lost 2 bases and 2 bases respectively, with 4 bases between them. Germline lookup yields CDR1 MRHNA and CDR2 SNTAGT.